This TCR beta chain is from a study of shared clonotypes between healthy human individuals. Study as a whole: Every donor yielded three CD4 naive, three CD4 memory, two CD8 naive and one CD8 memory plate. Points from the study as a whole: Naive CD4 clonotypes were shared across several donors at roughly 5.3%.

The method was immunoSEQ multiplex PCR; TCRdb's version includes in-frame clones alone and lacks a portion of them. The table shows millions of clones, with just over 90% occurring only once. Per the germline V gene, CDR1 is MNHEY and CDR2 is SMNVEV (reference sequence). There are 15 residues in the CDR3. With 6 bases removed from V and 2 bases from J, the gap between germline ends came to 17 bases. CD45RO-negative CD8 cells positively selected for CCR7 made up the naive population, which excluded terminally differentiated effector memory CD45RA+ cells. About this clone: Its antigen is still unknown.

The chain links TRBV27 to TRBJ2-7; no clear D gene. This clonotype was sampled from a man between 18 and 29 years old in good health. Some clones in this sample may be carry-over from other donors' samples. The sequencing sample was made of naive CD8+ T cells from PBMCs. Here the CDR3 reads CASSLGSGWTYEQYF. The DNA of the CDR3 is TGTGCCAGCAGCTTAGGGTCGGGCTGGACCTACGAGCAGTACTTC.